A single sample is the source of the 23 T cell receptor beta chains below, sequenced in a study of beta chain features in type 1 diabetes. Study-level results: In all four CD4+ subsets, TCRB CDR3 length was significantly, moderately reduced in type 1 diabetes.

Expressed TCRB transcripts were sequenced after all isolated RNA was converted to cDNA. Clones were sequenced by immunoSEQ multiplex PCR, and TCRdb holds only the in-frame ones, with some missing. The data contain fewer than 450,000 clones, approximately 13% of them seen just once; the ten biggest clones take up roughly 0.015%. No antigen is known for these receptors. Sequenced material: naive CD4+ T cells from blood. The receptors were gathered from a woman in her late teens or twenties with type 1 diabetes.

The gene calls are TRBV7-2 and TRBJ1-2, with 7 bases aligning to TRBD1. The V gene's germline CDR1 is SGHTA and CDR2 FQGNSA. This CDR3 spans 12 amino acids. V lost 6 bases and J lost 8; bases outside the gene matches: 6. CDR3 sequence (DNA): TGTGCCAGCAGTGAGGGGGCGCGGGGCTACACCTTC. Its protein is CASSEGARGYTF.

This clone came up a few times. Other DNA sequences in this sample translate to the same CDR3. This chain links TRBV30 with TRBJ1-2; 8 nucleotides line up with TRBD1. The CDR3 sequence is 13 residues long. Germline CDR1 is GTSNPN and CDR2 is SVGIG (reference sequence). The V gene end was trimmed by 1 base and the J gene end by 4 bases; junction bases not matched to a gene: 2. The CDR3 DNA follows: TGTGCCTGGAGTGACAGGGGGTCCTATGGCTACACCTTC. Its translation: CAWSDRGSYGYTF.

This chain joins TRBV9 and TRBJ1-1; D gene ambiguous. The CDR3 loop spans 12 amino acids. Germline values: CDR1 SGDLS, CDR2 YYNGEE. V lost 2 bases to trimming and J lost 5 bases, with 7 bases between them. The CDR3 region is CASSVPKTEAFF. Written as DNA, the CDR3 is TGTGCCAGCAGCGTCCCAAAAACTGAAGCTTTCTTT.

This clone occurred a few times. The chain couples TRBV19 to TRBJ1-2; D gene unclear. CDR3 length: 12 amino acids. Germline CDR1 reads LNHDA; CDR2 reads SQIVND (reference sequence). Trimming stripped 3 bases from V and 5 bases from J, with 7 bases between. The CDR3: CASSIPGYGYTF. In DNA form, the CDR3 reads TGTGCCAGTAGTATCCCCGGTTATGGCTACACCTTC.

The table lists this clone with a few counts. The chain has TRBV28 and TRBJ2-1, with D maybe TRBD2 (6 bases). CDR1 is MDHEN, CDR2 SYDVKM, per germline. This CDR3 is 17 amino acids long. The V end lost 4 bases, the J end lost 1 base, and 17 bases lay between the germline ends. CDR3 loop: CASSWVGGLLSYNEQFF. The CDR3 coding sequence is TGTGCCAGCAGTTGGGTCGGGGGTCTCCTTTCCTACAATGAGCAGTTCTTC.

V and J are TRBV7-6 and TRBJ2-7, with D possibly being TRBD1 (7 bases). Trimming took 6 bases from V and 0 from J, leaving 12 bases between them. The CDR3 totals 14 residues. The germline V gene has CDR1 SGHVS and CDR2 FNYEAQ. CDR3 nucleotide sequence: TGTGCCAGCAGAGCAGGGGGGTCCTCCTACGAGCAGTACTTC. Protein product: CASRAGGSSYEQYF.

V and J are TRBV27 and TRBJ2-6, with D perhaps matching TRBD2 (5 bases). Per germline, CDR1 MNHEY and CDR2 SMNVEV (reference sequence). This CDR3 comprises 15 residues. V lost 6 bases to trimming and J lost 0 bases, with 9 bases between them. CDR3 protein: CASRGAYSGANVLTF. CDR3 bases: TGTGCCAGCAGGGGAGCCTACTCTGGGGCCAACGTCCTGACTTTC.

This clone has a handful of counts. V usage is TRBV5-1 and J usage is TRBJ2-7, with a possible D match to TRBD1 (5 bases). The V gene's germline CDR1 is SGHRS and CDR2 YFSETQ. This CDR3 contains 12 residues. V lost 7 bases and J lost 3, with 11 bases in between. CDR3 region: CASSSGFYEQYF. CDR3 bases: TGCGCCAGCTCGTCAGGGTTCTACGAGCAGTACTTC.

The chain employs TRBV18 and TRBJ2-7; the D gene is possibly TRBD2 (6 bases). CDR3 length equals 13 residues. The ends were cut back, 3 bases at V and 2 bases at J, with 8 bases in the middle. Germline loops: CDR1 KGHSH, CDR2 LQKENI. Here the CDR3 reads CASSPASAYEQYV. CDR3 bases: TGTGCCAGCTCACCGGCTAGCGCCTACGAGCAGTACGTC.

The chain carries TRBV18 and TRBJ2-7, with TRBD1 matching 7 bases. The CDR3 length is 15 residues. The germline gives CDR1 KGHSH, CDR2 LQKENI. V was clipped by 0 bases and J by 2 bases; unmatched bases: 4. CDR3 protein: CASSPPRQGPYEQYF. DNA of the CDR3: TGTGCCAGCTCACCACCTAGACAGGGACCCTACGAGCAGTACTTC.

CDR3 protein: CSVEGLGTSQNNEQFF. In DNA form, the CDR3 reads TGCAGCGTTGAGGGGTTAGGGACTAGCCAAAACAATGAGCAGTTCTTC. This rearrangement joins TRBV29-1 to TRBJ2-1; 9 bases are a match to TRBD2. The CDR3 runs 16 residues. The ends lost 3 bases at V and 5 bases at J; junction bases unmatched: 11. CDR1 and CDR2 from the germline V gene are SQVTM and ANQGSEA.

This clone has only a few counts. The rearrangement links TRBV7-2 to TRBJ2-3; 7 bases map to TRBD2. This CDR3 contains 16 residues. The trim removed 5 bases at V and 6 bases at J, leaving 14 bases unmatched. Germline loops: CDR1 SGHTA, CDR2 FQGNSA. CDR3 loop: CASSLLRTRGLDTQYF. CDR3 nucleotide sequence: TGTGCCAGCAGCCTGCTTCGGACTAGAGGTTTGGATACGCAGTATTTT.

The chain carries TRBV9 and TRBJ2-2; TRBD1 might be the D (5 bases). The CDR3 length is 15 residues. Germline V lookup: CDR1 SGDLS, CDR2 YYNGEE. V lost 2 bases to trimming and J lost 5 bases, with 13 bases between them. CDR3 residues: CASSVRQGLTGELFF. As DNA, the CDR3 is TGTGCCAGCAGCGTGAGGCAGGGTCTAACCGGGGAGCTGTTTTTT.

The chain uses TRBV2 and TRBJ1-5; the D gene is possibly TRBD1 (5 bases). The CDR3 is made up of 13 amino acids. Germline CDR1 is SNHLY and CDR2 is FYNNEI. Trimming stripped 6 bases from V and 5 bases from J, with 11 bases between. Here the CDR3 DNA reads TGTGCCAGCAGCAAACAGGAATATCAGCCCCAGCATTTT. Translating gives CASSKQEYQPQHF.

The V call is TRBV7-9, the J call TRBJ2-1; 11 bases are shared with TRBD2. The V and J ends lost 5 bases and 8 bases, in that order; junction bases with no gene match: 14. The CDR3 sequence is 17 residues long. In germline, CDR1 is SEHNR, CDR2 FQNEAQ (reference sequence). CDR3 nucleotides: TGTGCCAGCAGCAAACCCCCCACTAGCGGGAGTACCGATGAGCAGTTCTTC. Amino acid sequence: CASSKPPTSGSTDEQFF.

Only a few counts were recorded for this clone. In DNA form, the CDR3 reads TGCAGTGCCCCACCCGGCGGGGGCTACACCTTC. Translating it yields CSAPPGGGYTF. The chain carries TRBV20-1 and TRBJ1-2; D gene unclear. The length of the CDR3 is 11 residues. V was pared by 6 bases and J by 8 bases, with 13 bases between. Germline V gene lookup returns CDR1 DFQATT and CDR2 SNEGSKA (reference sequence).

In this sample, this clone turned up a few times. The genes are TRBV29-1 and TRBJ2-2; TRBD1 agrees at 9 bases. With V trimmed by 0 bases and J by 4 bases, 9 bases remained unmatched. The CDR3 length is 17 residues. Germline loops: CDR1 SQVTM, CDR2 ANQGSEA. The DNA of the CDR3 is TGCAGCGTTGAAGATTGGGGGGACAGGGCGCGCACCGGGGAGCTGTTTTTT. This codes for CSVEDWGDRARTGELFF.

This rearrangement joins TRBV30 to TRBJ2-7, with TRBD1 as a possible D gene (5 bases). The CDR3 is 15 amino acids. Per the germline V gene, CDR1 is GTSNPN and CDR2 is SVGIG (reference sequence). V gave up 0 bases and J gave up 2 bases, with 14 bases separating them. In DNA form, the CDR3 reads TGTGCCTGGAGTGTACCAGGGTGGGGAACCTACGAGCAGTACGTC. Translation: CAWSVPGWGTYEQYV.

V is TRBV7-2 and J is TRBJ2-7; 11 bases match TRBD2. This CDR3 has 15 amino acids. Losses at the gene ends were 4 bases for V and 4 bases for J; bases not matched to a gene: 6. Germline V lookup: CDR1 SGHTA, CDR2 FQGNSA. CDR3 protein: CASSSSGTSGYEQYV. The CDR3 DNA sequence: TGTGCCAGCAGCTCGTCCGGGACTAGCGGTTACGAGCAGTACGTC.

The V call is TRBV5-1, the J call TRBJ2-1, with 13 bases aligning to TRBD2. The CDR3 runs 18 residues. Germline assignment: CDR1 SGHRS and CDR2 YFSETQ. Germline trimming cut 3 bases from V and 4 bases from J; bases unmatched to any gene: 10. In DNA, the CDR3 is TGCGCCAGCAGCTCCGGACTAGCGGGAGAACCGCGATACAATGAGCAGTTCTTC. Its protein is CASSSGLAGEPRYNEQFF.

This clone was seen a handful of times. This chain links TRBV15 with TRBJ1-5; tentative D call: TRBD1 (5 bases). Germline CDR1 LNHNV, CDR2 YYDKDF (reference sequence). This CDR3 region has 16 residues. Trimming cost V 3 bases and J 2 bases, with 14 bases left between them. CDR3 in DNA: TGTGCCACCAGCAGGAGACCAGGGAGGGGCAATCAGCCCCAGCATTTT. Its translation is CATSRRPGRGNQPQHF.

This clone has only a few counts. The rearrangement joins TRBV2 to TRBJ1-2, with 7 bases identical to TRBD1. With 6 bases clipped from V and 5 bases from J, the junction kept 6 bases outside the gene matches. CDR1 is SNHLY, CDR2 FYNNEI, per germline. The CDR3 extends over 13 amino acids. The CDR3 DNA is TGTGCCAGCAGCCCAGGGGGAATTTATGGCTACACCTTC. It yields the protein CASSPGGIYGYTF.

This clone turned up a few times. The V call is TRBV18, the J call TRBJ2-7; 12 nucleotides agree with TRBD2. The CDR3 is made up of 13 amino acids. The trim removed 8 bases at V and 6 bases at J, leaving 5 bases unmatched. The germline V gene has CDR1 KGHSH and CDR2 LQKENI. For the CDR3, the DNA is TGTGCCAGCGCCCGGACTAGCGGGACCGAGCAGTACTTC. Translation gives CASARTSGTEQYF. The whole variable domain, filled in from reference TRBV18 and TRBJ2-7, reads NAGVMQNPRHLVRRRGQEARLRCSPMKGHSHVYWYRQLPEEGLKFMVYLQKENIIDESGMPKERFSAEFPKEGPSILRIQQVVRGDSAAYFCASARTSGTEQYFGPGTRLTVT.